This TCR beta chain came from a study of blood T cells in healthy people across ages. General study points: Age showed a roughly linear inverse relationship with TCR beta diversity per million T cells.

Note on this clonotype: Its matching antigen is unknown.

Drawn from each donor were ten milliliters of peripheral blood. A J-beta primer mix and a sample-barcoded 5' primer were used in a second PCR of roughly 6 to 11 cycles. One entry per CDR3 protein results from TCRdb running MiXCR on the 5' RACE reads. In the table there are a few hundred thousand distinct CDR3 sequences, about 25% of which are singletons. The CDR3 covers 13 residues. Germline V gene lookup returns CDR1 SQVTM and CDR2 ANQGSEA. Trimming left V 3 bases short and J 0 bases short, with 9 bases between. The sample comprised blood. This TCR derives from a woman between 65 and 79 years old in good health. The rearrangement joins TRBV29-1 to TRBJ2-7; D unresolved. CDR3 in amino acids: CSVEAGSSYEQYF. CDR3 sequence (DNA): TGCAGCGTTGAGGCAGGTAGCTCCTACGAGCAGTACTTC.